The 27 T cell receptor beta chains in this list originate from one sample, sequenced in a study of OX40 agonist ivuxolimab in advanced cancers. This table comes from immunoSEQ multiplex PCR, and its TCRdb copy is limited to in-frame clones, with some not included. The sample lists nearly 65,000 clones; about 90% were seen once. The sequenced sample was CD4+ or CD8+ T cells sorted from blood, obtained in a trial of the OX40 agonist ivuxolimab. These receptors were taken from an adult with an advanced solid tumor such as melanoma, head and neck, liver or kidney cancer.

The CDR3 nucleotides read TGTGCCAGCGGGGGAGACAGTGGGAGATACAATGAGCAGTTCTTC. This codes for CASGGDSGRYNEQFF. The V gene is TRBV7-9, the J gene TRBJ2-1; possibly TRBD1 or TRBD2 for D (5 bases each). The CDR3 sequence is 15 residues long. Germline-derived CDR1 and CDR2 are SEHNR and FQNEAQ (reference sequence). V dropped 8 bases and J dropped 4 bases, with 18 bases sitting between them.

V usage is TRBV27 and J usage is TRBJ2-2, with 7 bases fitting TRBD1. The length of the CDR3 is 17 residues. Germline-derived CDR1 and CDR2 are MNHEY and SMNVEV (reference sequence). Trimming removed 4 bases from V and 7 bases from J; junction bases left unmatched: 15. CDR3 coding DNA: TGTGCCAGCAGTTACCTCACAGTTACAGGGGTCGACGGGGAGCTGTTTTTT. Translated: CASSYLTVTGVDGELFF.

The chain has TRBV28 and TRBJ2-6; no firm D call. V dropped 0 bases and J dropped 2 bases, with 11 bases sitting between them. In germline, CDR1 is MDHEN, CDR2 SYDVKM. The CDR3 loop spans 17 amino acids. CDR3 region: CASSLWDALTGANVLTF. CDR3 coding DNA: TGTGCCAGCAGTTTATGGGACGCCCTAACTGGGGCCAACGTCCTGACTTTC.

This clone was seen a few times. The sample contains more than one DNA sequence encoding this CDR3. The chain links TRBV7-8 to TRBJ2-7, with D possibly matching TRBD1 (6 bases). Deletions cut 3 bases from V and 2 bases from J, with 8 bases between. CDR1 and CDR2 from the germline V gene are SGHVS and FQNEAQ. This CDR3 contains 13 residues. The CDR3 loop reads CASSLGATYEQYV. The CDR3 DNA reads TGTGCCAGCAGCTTGGGGGCTACCTACGAGCAGTACGTC.

V gene TRBV9 combines with J gene TRBJ1-4, with unresolved D. CDR1 SGDLS and CDR2 YYNGEE come from the germline V gene. V shed 3 bases and J shed 5 bases, with 8 bases lying between them. CDR3 length equals 13 residues. CDR3: CASSGTDNEKLFF. As DNA, the CDR3 is TGTGCCAGCAGCGGGACGGACAATGAAAAACTGTTTTTT. The full variable domain, in which reference TRBV9 and TRBJ1-4 provide the parts outside the CDR3, is DSGVTQTPKHLITATGQRVTLRCSPRSGDLSVYWYQQSLDQGLQFLIQYYNGEERAKGNILERFSAQQFPDLHSELNLSSLELGDSALYFCASSGTDNEKLFFGSGTQLSVL.

This clone was detected only once. The V gene is TRBV19, the J gene TRBJ2-1, with TRBD2 matching 8 bases. Per germline, CDR1 LNHDA and CDR2 SQIVND (reference sequence). Unmatched junction bases numbered 12, after V lost 7 bases and J lost 4 bases. This CDR3 contains 16 residues. CDR3 residues: CASTPGGGSRYNEQFF. The CDR3, as DNA: TGTGCCAGTACTCCGGGAGGGGGGAGCAGGTACAATGAGCAGTTCTTC.

The CDR3 DNA follows: TGCGCCAGCAGCCAAAGGTTGGGGCCTTCGGCTGAAGCTTTCTTT. It is translated as CASSQRLGPSAEAFF. This rearrangement joins TRBV4-1 to TRBJ1-1; a weak D match, TRBD1 (5 bases). Germline lookup yields CDR1 MGHRA and CDR2 YSYEKL. This CDR3 spans 15 amino acids. V was shortened by 2 bases and J by 6 bases, with 16 bases between the two germline ends.

This clone appeared a single time. The rearrangement links TRBV4-2 to TRBJ2-7; 7 bases match TRBD2. The CDR3 sequence is 15 residues long. Germline CDR1 is LGHNA and CDR2 is YNFKEQ. The V segment lost 5 bases and the J segment 2 bases; nucleotides outside the gene matches: 9. The CDR3 DNA follows: TGTGCCAGCAGCACTGGCCCAGCGGGAACCTACGAGCAGTACTTC. This translates into CASSTGPAGTYEQYF.

The CDR3 here is CASSSGRVGDEQYF. The CDR3, as DNA: TGTGCCAGCTCCTCGGGCAGGGTGGGGGACGAGCAGTACTTC. The V call is TRBV9, the J call TRBJ2-7; the D call may be TRBD1 or TRBD2 (5 bases each). CDR3 length: 14 amino acids. Between the trimmed V and J ends, which lost 7 bases and 5 bases, there was a span of 19 bases. The germline V gene encodes CDR1 SGDLS and CDR2 YYNGEE.

The chain links TRBV5-4 to TRBJ2-7; D is possibly TRBD1 or TRBD2 (6 bases each). Germline V gene lookup returns CDR1 SGHNT and CDR2 YYREEE (reference sequence). The V gene lost 2 bases and the J gene lost 4 bases, with 10 bases spanning the gap. The CDR3 length is 13 residues. CDR3 sequence: CASSFRGGYEQYF. CDR3 in DNA: TGTGCCAGCAGCTTCCGAGGGGGGTACGAGCAGTACTTC. Variable domain in full (rest from reference TRBV5-4 and TRBJ2-7): ETGVTQSPTHLIKTRGQQVTLRCSSQSGHNTVSWYQQALGQGPQFIFQYYREEENGRGNFPPRFSGLQFPNYSSELNVNALELDDSALYLCASSFRGGYEQYFGPGTRLTVT.

The V gene is TRBV27, the J gene TRBJ2-3; D uncertain. Per germline, CDR1 MNHEY and CDR2 SMNVEV (reference sequence). The CDR3 extends over 13 amino acids. Between the trimmed V and J ends, which lost 4 bases and 6 bases, there was a span of 11 bases. The CDR3 protein is CASSSSSWDTQYF. CDR3 DNA sequence: TGTGCCAGCAGTTCGTCTTCTTGGGATACGCAGTATTTT.

V usage is TRBV27 and J usage is TRBJ1-1; D is ambiguous. Germline V CDR1 and CDR2: MNHEY, SMNVEV (reference sequence). The germline V and J ends were trimmed by 8 bases and 1 base, with 11 bases remaining between them. This CDR3 is 13 amino acids long. The CDR3 DNA reads TGTGCCAGCTCACTTGCAGGGAACACTGAAGCTTTCTTT. This gives the protein CASSLAGNTEAFF.

The V call is TRBV11-2, the J call TRBJ2-7; TRBD1 or TRBD2 may be the D gene (5 bases each). This CDR3 spans 16 amino acids. The germline V and J ends were trimmed by 1 base and 5 bases, with 18 bases remaining between them. Per germline, CDR1 SGHAT and CDR2 FQNNGV. For the CDR3, the DNA is TGTGCCAGCAGCTTAGGGTACGGGGCACGAAAGGACGAGCAGTACTTC. Protein product: CASSLGYGARKDEQYF.

The chain recombines TRBV5-1 with TRBJ1-6, with D perhaps TRBD1 (5 bases). This CDR3 contains 15 residues. V dropped 0 bases and J dropped 4 bases, with 8 bases sitting between them. Per the germline V gene, CDR1 is SGHRS and CDR2 is YFSETQ. CDR3 sequence reads: CASSLERGYNSPLHF. Here the CDR3 DNA reads TGCGCCAGCAGCTTGGAAAGGGGTTATAATTCACCCCTCCACTTT. Filled out from reference TRBV5-1 and TRBJ1-6, the complete variable domain reads KAGVTQTPRYLIKTRGQQVTLSCSPISGHRSVSWYQQTPGQGLQFLFEYFSETQRNKGNFPGRFSGRQFSNSRSEMNVSTLELGDSALYLCASSLERGYNSPLHFGNGTRLTVT.

This chain joins TRBV6-5 and TRBJ1-2; the match to TRBD1 covers 8 bases. CDR3 length: 15 amino acids. The V and J ends lost 5 bases and 6 bases, in that order; junction bases with no gene match: 11. The germline V gene has CDR1 MNHEY and CDR2 SVGAGI. The CDR3 DNA reads as TGTGCCAGCAGTACTCCGACAGGGGAGGAAAATGGCTACACCTTC. Amino acid sequence: CASSTPTGEENGYTF.

The chain links TRBV4-2 to TRBJ1-1, with a tentative D call TRBD1 (6 bases). The CDR3 runs 17 residues. Germline loops: CDR1 LGHNA, CDR2 YNFKEQ. Trimming removed 4 bases at V and 1 base at J, with 19 bases between. CDR3 coding DNA: TGTGCCAGCAGCCTCCCCGACGAGGGGGTTCAGAACACTGAAGCTTTCTTT. This encodes CASSLPDEGVQNTEAFF.

This sequence joins TRBV5-1 and TRBJ2-1, with TRBD2 matching 7 bases. The CDR3 has 17 residues. J was trimmed by 4 bases and V by 4 bases; bases with no gene match: 14. Germline assignment: CDR1 SGHRS and CDR2 YFSETQ. CDR3 bases: TGCGCCAGCAGCGCTTACCCGGGGGAGGGAATTTACAATGAGCAGTTCTTC. This translates into CASSAYPGEGIYNEQFF. The full variable domain, rest sourced from reference TRBV5-1 and TRBJ2-1, is KAGVTQTPRYLIKTRGQQVTLSCSPISGHRSVSWYQQTPGQGLQFLFEYFSETQRNKGNFPGRFSGRQFSNSRSEMNVSTLELGDSALYLCASSAYPGEGIYNEQFFGPGTRLTVL.

The chain links TRBV30 to TRBJ1-2; the D is unclear. The V end was cut by 2 bases, the J end by 4 bases, with 23 bases between. CDR3 length: 17 residues. The V gene's germline CDR1 is GTSNPN and CDR2 SVGIG (reference sequence). CDR3 nucleotides: TGTGCCTGGAGTTCATACCAGTCGGGAGGCGACATCTATGGCTACACCTTC. This translates into CAWSSYQSGGDIYGYTF.

The rearrangement links TRBV4-3 to TRBJ1-3; possible D gene TRBD1, 5 bases. The ends were cut back, 0 bases at V and 0 bases at J, with 9 bases in the middle. CDR1 LGHNA and CDR2 YSLEER come from the germline V gene. The CDR3 runs 16 residues. CDR3 loop: CASSQDTGNSGNTIYF. The CDR3 DNA sequence: TGCGCCAGCAGCCAAGATACAGGAAACTCTGGAAACACCATATATTTT.

This clone occurred once. This chain uses TRBV4-3 with TRBJ1-3; TRBD1 agrees at 7 bases. Germline V gene sequence: CDR1 LGHNA, CDR2 YSLEER. V was clipped by 5 bases and J by 4 bases; unmatched bases: 8. The CDR3 has 15 residues. The CDR3: CASSKGTADGNTIYF. The CDR3 nucleotides read TGCGCCAGCAGCAAGGGGACAGCCGACGGAAACACCATATATTTT.

This clone appeared a single time. The V gene is TRBV18, the J gene TRBJ1-1; D perhaps matches TRBD1 (5 bases). The CDR3 length is 14 residues. CDR1 is KGHSH and CDR2 is LQKENI in the germline V gene. Trimming pared 3 bases from V and 6 bases from J, leaving 14 bases between. In DNA form, the CDR3 reads TGTGCCAGCTCACCGGGTGCACGGGGGGCTGAAGCTTTCTTT. Its protein is CASSPGARGAEAFF.

The chain employs TRBV4-1 and TRBJ2-1; the D call may be TRBD1 or TRBD2 (7 bases each). The ends were cut back, 0 bases at V and 6 bases at J, with 15 bases in the middle. CDR1 and CDR2 (germline): MGHRA, YSYEKL. This CDR3 is 16 amino acids long. The CDR3 protein is CASSQDPGEGANEQFF. In DNA, the CDR3 is TGCGCCAGCAGCCAAGACCCAGGGGAGGGGGCCAATGAGCAGTTCTTC.

The chain carries TRBV7-3 and TRBJ2-5; TRBD2 agrees at 8 bases. V was clipped by 2 bases and J by 4 bases; unmatched bases: 9. Looked up from germline, CDR1 is SGHTA and CDR2 is FQGTGA. The CDR3 has 16 residues. The CDR3: CASSLEGGGPGETQYF. DNA of the CDR3: TGTGCCAGCAGCTTAGAAGGCGGGGGGCCAGGAGAGACCCAGTACTTC.

The chain has TRBV6-5 and TRBJ1-1; D is unclear. The CDR3 totals 14 residues. From germline, CDR1 is MNHEY and CDR2 SVGAGI. Trimming removed 2 bases at V and 4 bases at J, with 11 bases between. This CDR3 is CASSYQTFSTEAFF. CDR3 bases: TGTGCCAGCAGTTACCAGACATTTAGCACTGAAGCTTTCTTT.

This chain connects TRBV7-3 to TRBJ2-1; the match to TRBD2 covers 7 bases. Per germline, CDR1 SGHTA and CDR2 FQGTGA. With V trimmed by 2 bases and J by 0 bases, 4 bases remained unmatched. This CDR3 is 16 amino acids long. Written as DNA, the CDR3 is TGTGCCAGCAGCTTAGCCGGACTAGTCTCCTACAATGAGCAGTTCTTC. This gives the protein CASSLAGLVSYNEQFF.

The chain combines TRBV2 with TRBJ1-1; D is possibly TRBD1 (5 bases). Germline V lookup: CDR1 SNHLY, CDR2 FYNNEI. The CDR3 loop spans 16 amino acids. The V end lost 6 bases, the J end lost 0 bases, and 17 bases lay between the germline ends. The CDR3 reads CASRMLGEGLNTEAFF. The DNA of the CDR3 is TGTGCCAGCAGGATGCTAGGGGAGGGCTTGAACACTGAAGCTTTCTTT.

This chain uses TRBV7-9 with TRBJ2-7; 7 positions agree with TRBD2. CDR3 size: 16 residues. With 4 bases clipped from V and 1 base from J, the junction kept 10 bases outside the gene matches. The germline CDR1 and CDR2 sequences are SEHNR and FQNEAQ (reference sequence). The chain's CDR3 is CASSSTGGTGSYEQYF. CDR3 nucleotides: TGTGCCAGCAGCTCAACGGGAGGAACTGGGTCCTACGAGCAGTACTTC.